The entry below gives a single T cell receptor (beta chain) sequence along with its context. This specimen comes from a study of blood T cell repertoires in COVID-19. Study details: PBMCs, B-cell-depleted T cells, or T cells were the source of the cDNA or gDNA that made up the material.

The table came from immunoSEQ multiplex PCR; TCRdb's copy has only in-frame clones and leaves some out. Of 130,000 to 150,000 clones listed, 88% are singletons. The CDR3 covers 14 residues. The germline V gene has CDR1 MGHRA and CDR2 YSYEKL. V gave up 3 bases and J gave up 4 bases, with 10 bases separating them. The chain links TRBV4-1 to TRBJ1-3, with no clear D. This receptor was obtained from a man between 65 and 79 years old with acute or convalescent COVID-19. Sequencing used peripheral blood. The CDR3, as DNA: TGCGCCAGCAGCCAGCCGAGCGGCGGAAACACCATATATTTT. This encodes CASSQPSGGNTIYF.